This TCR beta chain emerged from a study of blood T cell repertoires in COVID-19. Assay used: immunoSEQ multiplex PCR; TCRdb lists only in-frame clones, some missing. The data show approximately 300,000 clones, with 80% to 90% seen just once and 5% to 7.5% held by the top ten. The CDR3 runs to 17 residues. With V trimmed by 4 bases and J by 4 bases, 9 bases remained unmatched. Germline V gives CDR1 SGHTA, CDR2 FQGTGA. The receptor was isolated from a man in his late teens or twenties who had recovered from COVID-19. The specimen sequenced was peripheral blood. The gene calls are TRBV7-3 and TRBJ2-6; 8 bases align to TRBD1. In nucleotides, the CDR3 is TGTGCCAGCAGCTCCGGACAGGGCGACGGAGGGGCCAACGTCCTGACTTTC. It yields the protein CASSSGQGDGGANVLTF.